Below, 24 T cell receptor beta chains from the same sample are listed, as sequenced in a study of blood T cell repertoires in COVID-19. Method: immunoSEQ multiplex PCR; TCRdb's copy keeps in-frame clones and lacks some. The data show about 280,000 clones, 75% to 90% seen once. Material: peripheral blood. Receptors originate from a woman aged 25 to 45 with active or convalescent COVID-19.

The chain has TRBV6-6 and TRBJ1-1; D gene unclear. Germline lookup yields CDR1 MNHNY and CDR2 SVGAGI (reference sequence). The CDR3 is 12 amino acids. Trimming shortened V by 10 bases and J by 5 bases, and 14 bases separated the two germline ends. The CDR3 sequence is CAITALRTEAFF. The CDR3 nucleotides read TGTGCCATCACAGCCCTTAGGACTGAAGCTTTCTTT.

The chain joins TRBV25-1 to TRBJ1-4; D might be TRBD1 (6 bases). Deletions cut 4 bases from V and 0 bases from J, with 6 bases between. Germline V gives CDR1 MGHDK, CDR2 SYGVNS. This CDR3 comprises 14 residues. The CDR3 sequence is CASSGTATNEKLFF. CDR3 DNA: TGTGCCAGCAGTGGGACAGCAACTAATGAAAAACTGTTTTTT.

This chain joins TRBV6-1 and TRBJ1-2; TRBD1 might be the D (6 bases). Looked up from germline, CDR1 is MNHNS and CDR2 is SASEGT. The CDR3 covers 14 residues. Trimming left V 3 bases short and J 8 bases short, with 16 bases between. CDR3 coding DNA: TGTGCCAGCAGTGACGGGCAGGGGATTGGGGGCTACACCTTC. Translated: CASSDGQGIGGYTF.

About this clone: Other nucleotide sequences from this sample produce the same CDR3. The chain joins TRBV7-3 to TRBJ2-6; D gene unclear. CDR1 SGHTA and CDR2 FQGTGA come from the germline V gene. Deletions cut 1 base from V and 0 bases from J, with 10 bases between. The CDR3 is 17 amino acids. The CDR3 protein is CASSLIPSDSGANVLTF. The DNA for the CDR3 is TGTGCCAGCAGCTTAATACCCAGCGACTCTGGGGCCAACGTCCTGACTTTC.

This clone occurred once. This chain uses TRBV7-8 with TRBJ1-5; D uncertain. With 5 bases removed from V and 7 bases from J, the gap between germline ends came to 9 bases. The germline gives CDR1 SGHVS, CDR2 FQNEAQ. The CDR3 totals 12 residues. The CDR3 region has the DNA TGTGCCAGCAGCCCCCAACGGCAGCCCCAGCATTTT. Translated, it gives CASSPQRQPQHF.

Written as DNA, the CDR3 is TGCAGTGCTAGTCACCCTTGGACAGGGGGTTACGAGCAGTACTTC. As protein: CSASHPWTGGYEQYF. The rearrangement links TRBV20-1 to TRBJ2-7, with 10 bases matching TRBD1. The CDR3 runs to 15 residues. CDR1 is DFQATT and CDR2 is SNEGSKA in the germline V gene (reference sequence). V gave up 3 bases and J gave up 4 bases; unmatched junction bases: 9.

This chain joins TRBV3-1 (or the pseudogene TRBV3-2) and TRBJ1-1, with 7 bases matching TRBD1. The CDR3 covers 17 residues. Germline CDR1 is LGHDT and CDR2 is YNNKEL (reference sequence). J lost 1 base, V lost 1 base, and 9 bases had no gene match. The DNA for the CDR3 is TGTGCCAGCAGCCAAGCCCGGACAGGCTCAGCGAACACTGAAGCTTTCTTT. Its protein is CASSQARTGSANTEAFF.

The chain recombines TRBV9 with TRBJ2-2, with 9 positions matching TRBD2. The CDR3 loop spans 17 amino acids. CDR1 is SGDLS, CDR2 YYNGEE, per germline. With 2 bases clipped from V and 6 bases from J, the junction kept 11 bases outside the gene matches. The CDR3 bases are TGTGCCAGCAGCGTCTTCGTTAGCGGGGGTAAATCCGGGGAGCTGTTTTTT. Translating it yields CASSVFVSGGKSGELFF. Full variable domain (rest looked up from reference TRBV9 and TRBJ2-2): DSGVTQTPKHLITATGQRVTLRCSPRSGDLSVYWYQQSLDQGLQFLIQYYNGEERAKGNILERFSAQQFPDLHSELNLSSLELGDSALYFCASSVFVSGGKSGELFFGEGSRLTVL.

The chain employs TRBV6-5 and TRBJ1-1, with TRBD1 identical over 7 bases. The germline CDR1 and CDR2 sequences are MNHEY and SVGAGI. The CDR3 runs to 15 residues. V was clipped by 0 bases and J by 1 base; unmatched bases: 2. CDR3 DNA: TGTGCCAGCAGTTACTCGGGACAGAGGAACACTGAAGCTTTCTTT. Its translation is CASSYSGQRNTEAFF.

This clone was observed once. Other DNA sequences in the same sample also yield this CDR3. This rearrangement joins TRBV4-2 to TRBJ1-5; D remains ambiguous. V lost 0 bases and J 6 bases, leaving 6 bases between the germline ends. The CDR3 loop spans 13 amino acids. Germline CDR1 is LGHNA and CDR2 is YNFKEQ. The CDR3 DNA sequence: TGTGCCAGCAGCCAAGACCGAGGTCAGCCCCAGCATTTT. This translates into CASSQDRGQPQHF.

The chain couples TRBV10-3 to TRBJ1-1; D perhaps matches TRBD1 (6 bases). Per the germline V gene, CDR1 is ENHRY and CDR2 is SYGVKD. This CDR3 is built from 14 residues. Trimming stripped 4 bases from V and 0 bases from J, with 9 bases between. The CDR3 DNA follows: TGTGCCATCAGTGTCACAGGGATGAACACTGAAGCTTTCTTT. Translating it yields CAISVTGMNTEAFF.

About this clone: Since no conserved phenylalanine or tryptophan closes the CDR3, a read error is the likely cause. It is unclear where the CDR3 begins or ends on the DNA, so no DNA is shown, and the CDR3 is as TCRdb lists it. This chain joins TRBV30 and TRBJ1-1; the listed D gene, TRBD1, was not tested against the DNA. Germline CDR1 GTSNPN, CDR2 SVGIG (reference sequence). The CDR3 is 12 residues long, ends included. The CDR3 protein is CAWNRQGSYLGS.

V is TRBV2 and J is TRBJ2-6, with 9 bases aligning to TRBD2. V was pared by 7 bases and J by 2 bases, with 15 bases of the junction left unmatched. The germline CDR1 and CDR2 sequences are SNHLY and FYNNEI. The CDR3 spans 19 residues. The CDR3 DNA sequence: TGTGCCAGCAATCGCGGGGGGGTAAGGCTCTTGGCTGGGGCCAACGTCCTGACTTTC. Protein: CASNRGGVRLLAGANVLTF.

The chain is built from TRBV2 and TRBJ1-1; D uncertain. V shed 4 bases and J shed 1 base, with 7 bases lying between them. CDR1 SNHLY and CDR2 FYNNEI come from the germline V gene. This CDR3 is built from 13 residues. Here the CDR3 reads CASSVSRNTEAFF. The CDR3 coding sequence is TGTGCCAGCAGTGTAAGCCGGAACACTGAAGCTTTCTTT. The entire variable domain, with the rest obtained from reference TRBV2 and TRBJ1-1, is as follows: EPEVTQTPSHQVTQMGQEVILRCVPISNHLYFYWYRQILGQKVEFLVSFYNNEISEKSEIFDDQFSVERPDGSNFTLKIRSTKLEDSAMYFCASSVSRNTEAFFGQGTRLTVV.

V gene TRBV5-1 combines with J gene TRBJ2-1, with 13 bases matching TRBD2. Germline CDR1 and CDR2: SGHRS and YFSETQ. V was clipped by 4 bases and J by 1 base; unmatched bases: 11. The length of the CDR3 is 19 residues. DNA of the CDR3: TGCGCCAGCAGCGTGACTAGCGGGGGGCTCAAGAAATCCTACAATGAGCAGTTCTTC. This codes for CASSVTSGGLKKSYNEQFF.

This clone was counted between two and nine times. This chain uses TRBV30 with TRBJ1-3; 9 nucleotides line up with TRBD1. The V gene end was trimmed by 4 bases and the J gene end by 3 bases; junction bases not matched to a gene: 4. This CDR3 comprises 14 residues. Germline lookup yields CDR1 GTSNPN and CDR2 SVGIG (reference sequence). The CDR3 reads CAWKGQGSGNTIYF. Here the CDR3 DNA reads TGTGCCTGGAAGGGACAGGGCAGTGGAAACACCATATATTTT.

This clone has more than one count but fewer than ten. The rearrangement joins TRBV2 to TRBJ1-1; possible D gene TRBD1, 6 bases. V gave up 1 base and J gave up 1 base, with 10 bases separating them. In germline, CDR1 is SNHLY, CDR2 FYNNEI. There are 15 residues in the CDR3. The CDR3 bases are TGTGCCAGCAGTGAAGGTCGACAGGCGAACACTGAAGCTTTCTTT. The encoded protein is CASSEGRQANTEAFF.

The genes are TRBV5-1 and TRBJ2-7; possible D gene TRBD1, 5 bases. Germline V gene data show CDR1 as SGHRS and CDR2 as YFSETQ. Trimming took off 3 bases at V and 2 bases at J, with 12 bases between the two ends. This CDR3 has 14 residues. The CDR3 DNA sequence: TGCGCCAGCAGCTCCCAGGGAATTACCTACGAGCAGTACTTC. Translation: CASSSQGITYEQYF. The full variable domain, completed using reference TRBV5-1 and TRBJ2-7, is KAGVTQTPRYLIKTRGQQVTLSCSPISGHRSVSWYQQTPGQGLQFLFEYFSETQRNKGNFPGRFSGRQFSNSRSEMNVSTLELGDSALYLCASSSQGITYEQYFGPGTRLTVT.

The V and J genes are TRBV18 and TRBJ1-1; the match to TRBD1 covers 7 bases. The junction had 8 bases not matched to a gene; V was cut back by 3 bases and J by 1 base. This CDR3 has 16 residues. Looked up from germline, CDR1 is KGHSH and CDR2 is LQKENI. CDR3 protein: CASSPATGPSNTEAFF. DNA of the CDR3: TGTGCCAGCTCACCGGCGACAGGGCCCTCGAACACTGAAGCTTTCTTT.

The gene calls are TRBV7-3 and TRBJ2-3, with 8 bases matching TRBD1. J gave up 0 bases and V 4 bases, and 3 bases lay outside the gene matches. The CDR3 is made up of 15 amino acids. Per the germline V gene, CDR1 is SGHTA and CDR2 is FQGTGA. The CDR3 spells CASSYNRGSTDTQYF. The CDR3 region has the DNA TGTGCCAGCAGCTATAACAGGGGGAGCACAGATACGCAGTATTTT. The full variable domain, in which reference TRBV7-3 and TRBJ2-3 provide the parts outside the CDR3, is GAGVSQTPSNKVTEKGKYVELRCDPISGHTALYWYRQSLGQGPEFLIYFQGTGAADDSGLPNDRFFAVRPEGSVSTLKIQRTERGDSAVYLCASSYNRGSTDTQYFGPGTRLTVL.

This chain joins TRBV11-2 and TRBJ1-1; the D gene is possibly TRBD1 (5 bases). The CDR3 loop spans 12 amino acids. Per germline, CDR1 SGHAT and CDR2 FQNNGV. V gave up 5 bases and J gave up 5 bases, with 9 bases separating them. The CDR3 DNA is TGTGCCAGCAGCCACGGGGGAACTGAAGCTTTCTTT. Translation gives CASSHGGTEAFF. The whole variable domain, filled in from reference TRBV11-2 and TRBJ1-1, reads EAGVAQSPRYKIIEKRQSVAFWCNPISGHATLYWYQQILGQGPKLLIQFQNNGVVDDSQLPKDRFSAERLKGVDSTLKIQPAKLEDSAVYLCASSHGGTEAFFGQGTRLTVV.

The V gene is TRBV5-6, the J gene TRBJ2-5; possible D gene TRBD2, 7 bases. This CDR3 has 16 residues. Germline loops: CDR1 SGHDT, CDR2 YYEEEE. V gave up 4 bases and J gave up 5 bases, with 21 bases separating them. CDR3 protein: CASSEVTGGPGETQYF. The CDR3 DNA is TGTGCCAGCAGCGAGGTAACCGGGGGGCCGGGGGAGACCCAGTACTTC. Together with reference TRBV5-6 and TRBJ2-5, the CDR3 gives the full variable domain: DAGVTQSPTHLIKTRGQQVTLRCSPKSGHDTVSWYQQALGQGPQFIFQYYEEEERQRGNFPDRFSGHQFPNYSSELNVNALLLGDSALYLCASSEVTGGPGETQYFGPGTRLLVL.

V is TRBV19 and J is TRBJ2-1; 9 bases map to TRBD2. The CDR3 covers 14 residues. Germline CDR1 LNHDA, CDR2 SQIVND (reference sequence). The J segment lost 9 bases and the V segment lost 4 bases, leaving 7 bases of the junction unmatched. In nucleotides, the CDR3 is TGTGCCAGTAGTACCGTGCGGGGGGGCGCTGAGCAGTTCTTC. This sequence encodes CASSTVRGGAEQFF.

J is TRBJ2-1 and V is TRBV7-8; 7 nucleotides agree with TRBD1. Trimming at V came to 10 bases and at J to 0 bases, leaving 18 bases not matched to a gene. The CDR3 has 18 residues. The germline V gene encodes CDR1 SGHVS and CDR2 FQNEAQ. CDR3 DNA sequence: TGTGCCACCGCTGAATTTATGCCCAGGGGGAGCTCCTACAATGAGCAGTTCTTC. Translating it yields CATAEFMPRGSSYNEQFF.